Following are 2 T cell receptor beta chains from one sample sequenced in a study of neoadjuvant nivolumab and ipilimumab in lung cancer. Clones were sequenced by immunoSEQ multiplex PCR, and TCRdb holds only the in-frame ones, with some missing. This sample has 25,000 to 35,000 clones, with approximately 92% found just once. Here the sequenced sample was peripheral blood, taken after neoadjuvant nivolumab, alone or with ipilimumab, at or shortly before surgery. Receptors originate from an adult with non-small cell lung cancer.

This chain joins TRBV18 and TRBJ2-2; D gene uncertain. Between the trimmed V and J ends, which lost 2 bases and 4 bases, there was a span of 5 bases. CDR3 length equals 13 residues. Germline-derived CDR1 and CDR2 are KGHSH and LQKENI. Here the CDR3 reads CASSPGATGELFF. DNA of the CDR3: TGTGCCAGCTCACCAGGTGCCACCGGGGAGCTGTTTTTT.

The table lists this clone with a count of one. The gene calls are TRBV19 and TRBJ2-7, with 8 bases aligning to TRBD2. This CDR3 spans 16 amino acids. Germline V gives CDR1 LNHDA, CDR2 SQIVND (reference sequence). The trim removed 3 bases at V and 5 bases at J, leaving 12 bases unmatched. CDR3 protein: CASSIWSVAGFNEQYF. CDR3 DNA sequence: TGTGCCAGTAGTATCTGGTCGGTAGCGGGATTCAACGAGCAGTACTTC.